This T cell receptor (beta chain) was documented in a study of blood T cell repertoires in COVID-19 (dated by TCRdb to the early 2020s). Context from the whole study: Collaborator samples came from the United States, Italy and Spain and covered acute and convalescent phases of COVID-19. The prospective study material was composed of cDNA or gDNA derived from T cells, B-cell-depleted T cells, or PBMCs. Subjects who had been exposed to COVID-19, were actively infected with it, or had recovered from it provided the deeply sampled blood TCRbeta repertoires that made up the dataset. The repertoires were made available in a free public database intended to serve as a resource for research on the immune response to SARS-CoV-2. The samples were drawn from two sources: the first 160 participants of the ongoing ImmuneRACE study, and 1,254 subjects contributed by 6 global collaborators. Nearly every sample came with metadata listing a de-identified subject ID, COVID-19 status, age in years and sex. Where HLA class I and class II types were available, the types were taken from metadata supplied by the sample provider, not from assay-based typing. Findings and caveats that apply to the study as a whole: The amount of clinical and demographic metadata varied by source and participant and was provided uncurated.

Participants in the prospective study were enrolled through a virtual design, were aged roughly 18 to 100 years, and lived in approximately 25 United States geographic areas. In the prospective study, cohorts were assigned on the basis of participant-reported clinical history obtained from a screening survey and a study questionnaire. ImmuneRACE Cohort 3 recovered participants were defined by two consecutive negative NP/OP PCR tests, healthcare professional clearance, or symptom resolution. In the prospective study, whole blood, serum and a nasopharyngeal or oropharyngeal swab were collected from each participant by mobile phlebotomists. Prospective study participants could optionally give additional blood draws and questionnaires over an approximately two-month period. Prospective study blood samples were shipped either frozen or at room temperature before DNA extraction. With regard to this clone: Its binding antigen is unknown. One base away there is no much larger clone; base qualities are not given.

TCRbeta CDR3 regions were amplified from genomic DNA by means of the immunoSEQ Assay, a bias-controlled multiplex PCR. Per the source publication's procedure: The number of nucleated cells in each sample was estimated from the amplification of reference gene primers within the assay. To quantify the absolute abundance of each unique TCRbeta CDR3 rearrangement, sequence reads were collapsed and filtered. For each sample, productive Simpson clonality was calculated by taking the square root of Simpson's diversity index across productive rearrangements. TCRdb provides this immuneACCESS table in a form limited to in-frame rearrangements. Some clones are lacking; in checked studies, under half of them reflect an unresolved V gene, and why the rest are absent is not known. The DNA gave D and trimming, while V, J and clone size come from that table. The sample table lists 240,000 or so clones, 75% to 90% of them with a count of one. The ten largest clones add up to just under 9% of the sample.

From a lookup of the germline V gene, CDR1 and CDR2 are SGHRS and YFSETQ. The CDR3 runs 16 residues from the cysteine to the phenylalanine. Only CDR3 DNA is held: 48 bases, read in frame from base 1. Ends trimmed: V by 3 bases, J by 4 bases; bases unmatched to a gene: 3. The sample comprised PBMCs or T cells enriched from blood (not recorded which). The sequence was collected from a man aged 40-49 years who had recovered from COVID-19. The V and J segments used are TRBV5-1 and TRBJ2-3; 15 central nucleotides agree with TRBD2. The CDR3 here reads CASSSRTSGGADTQYF. The DNA sequence is TGCGCCAGCAGCTCTCGGACTAGCGGGGGGGCAGATACGCAGTATTTT. The CDR3 plus the reference TRBV5-1 and TRBJ2-3 genes for the other parts give the full variable domain: KAGVTQTPRYLIKTRGQQVTLSCSPISGHRSVSWYQQTPGQGLQFLFEYFSETQRNKGNFPGRFSGRQFSNSRSEMNVSTLELGDSALYLCASSSRTSGGADTQYFGPGTRLTVL.